One sample yielded the 22 T cell receptor beta chains listed below, sequenced in a study of control samples from healthy donors and cancer patients. Sequencing was performed with immunoSEQ multiplex PCR; in TCRdb, only in-frame clones are kept and a portion is missing. This repertoire shows tens of thousands of clones, roughly 92% found once; its top ten account for about 0.74%. Sequenced sample: PBMCs. Receptors were obtained from a man younger than 45 with colorectal cancer.

The chain uses TRBV12-3 or TRBV12-4 and TRBJ1-1; D is undetermined. Trimming pared 4 bases from V and 2 bases from J, leaving 5 bases between. CDR3 length: 12 residues. CDR3 sequence: CASSSPNTEAFF. The CDR3 DNA is TGTGCCAGCAGTTCACCAAACACTGAAGCTTTCTTT.

CDR3 protein: CASRSGLSSGANVLTF. The CDR3, as DNA: TGTGCCAGTAGGTCGGGGTTAAGCTCTGGGGCCAACGTCCTGACTTTC. The rearrangement joins TRBV19 to TRBJ2-6; possible D gene TRBD2, 5 bases. Between the trimmed V and J ends, which lost 6 bases and 0 bases, there was a span of 12 bases. Germline V lookup: CDR1 LNHDA, CDR2 SQIVND (reference sequence). The CDR3 is made up of 16 amino acids.

This sequence joins TRBV7-9 and TRBJ1-4; 7 bases are a match to TRBD1. Germline V CDR1 and CDR2: SEHNR, FQNEAQ (reference sequence). The CDR3 extends over 15 amino acids. The ends lost 1 base at V and 3 bases at J; junction bases unmatched: 2. CDR3: CASSLEGQPNEKLFF. In DNA, the CDR3 is TGTGCCAGCAGCTTAGAGGGACAGCCTAATGAAAAACTGTTTTTT.

The chain couples TRBV30 to TRBJ1-4; 7 nucleotides match TRBD1. Germline V gives CDR1 GTSNPN, CDR2 SVGIG (reference sequence). The CDR3 has 11 amino acids. CDR3 DNA sequence: TGTGCGACAGGGCATAATGAAAAACTGTTTTTT. As protein: CATGHNEKLFF. The complete variable domain, with remaining parts taken from reference TRBV30 and TRBJ1-4, reads SQTIHQWPATLVQPVGSPLSLECTVEGTSNPNLYWYRQAAGRGLQLLFYSVGIGQISSEVPQNLSASRPQDRQFILSSKKLLLSDSGFYLCATGHNEKLFFGSGTQLSVL.

The chain links TRBV5-1 to TRBJ2-2; possible D gene TRBD2, 6 bases. The CDR3 runs to 13 residues. Germline V gene data show CDR1 as SGHRS and CDR2 as YFSETQ. V was cut by 0 bases and J by 6 bases, with 6 bases left in between. CDR3 DNA sequence: TGCGCCAGCAGCTTGGGGGGGGCCGGGGAGCTGTTTTTT. It encodes CASSLGGAGELFF.

The rearrangement joins TRBV5-6 to TRBJ2-7; no definite D call. In germline, CDR1 is SGHDT, CDR2 YYEEEE. V lost 1 base, J lost 3 bases, and 5 bases lay in between. CDR3 length: 12 amino acids. The CDR3: CASSLIGYEQYF. For the CDR3, the DNA is TGTGCCAGCAGCTTGATCGGCTACGAGCAGTACTTC.

V and J are TRBV7-2 and TRBJ1-2; perhaps TRBD1 as D (5 bases). The CDR3 contains 15 residues. Germline V gives CDR1 SGHTA, CDR2 FQGNSA. Trimming left V 5 bases short and J 1 base short, with 14 bases between. Written as DNA, the CDR3 is TGTGCCAGCAGCCGGACCTTGGGGCTTAACTATGGCTACACCTTC. This encodes CASSRTLGLNYGYTF.

The rearrangement uses TRBV5-4 and TRBJ2-6; a possible D gene is TRBD2 (6 bases). The CDR3 is 14 residues long. Germline values: CDR1 SGHNT, CDR2 YYREEE (reference sequence). The germline V and J ends were trimmed by 4 bases and 4 bases, with 9 bases remaining between them. This CDR3 reads CASSAGHGANVLTF. The CDR3 DNA sequence: TGTGCCAGCAGCGCGGGGCACGGGGCCAACGTCCTGACTTTC. Full variable domain (rest looked up from reference TRBV5-4 and TRBJ2-6): ETGVTQSPTHLIKTRGQQVTLRCSSQSGHNTVSWYQQALGQGPQFIFQYYREEENGRGNFPPRFSGLQFPNYSSELNVNALELDDSALYLCASSAGHGANVLTFGAGSRLTVL.

V is TRBV7-9 and J is TRBJ2-7, with 12 bases fitting TRBD2. V lost 2 bases and J lost 7; bases outside the gene matches: 3. The CDR3 consists of 14 residues. Germline V gives CDR1 SEHNR, CDR2 FQNEAQ (reference sequence). The DNA of the CDR3 is TGTGCCAGCAGCTTACTAGCGGGGGGGCGGGAGCAGTACTTC. This translates into CASSLLAGGREQYF.

This chain uses TRBV19 with TRBJ1-1, with D perhaps matching TRBD1 (5 bases). Trimming shortened V by 4 bases and J by 5 bases, and 11 bases separated the two germline ends. CDR1 is LNHDA and CDR2 is SQIVND in the germline V gene (reference sequence). The CDR3 consists of 13 residues. CDR3 region: CASSTGMDTEAFF. Here the CDR3 DNA reads TGTGCCAGTAGTACAGGGATGGATACTGAAGCTTTCTTT.

This sequence joins TRBV7-8 and TRBJ2-7; TRBD1 might be the D (6 bases). Trimming pared 2 bases from V and 1 base from J, leaving 12 bases between. The germline gives CDR1 SGHVS, CDR2 FQNEAQ. The CDR3 runs to 15 residues. The CDR3 loop reads CASSLYQGPSYEQYF. CDR3 in DNA: TGTGCCAGCAGCTTATACCAGGGGCCTTCCTACGAGCAGTACTTC.

The chain has TRBV28 and TRBJ1-2; 8 nucleotides line up with TRBD1. Trimming at V came to 3 bases and at J to 7 bases, leaving 13 bases not matched to a gene. This CDR3 comprises 16 residues. CDR1 and CDR2 from the germline V gene are MDHEN and SYDVKM. For the CDR3, the DNA is TGTGCCAGCAGTTTGACGACAGGGGTTGCTTGGGTTGGCTACACCTTC. Its translation: CASSLTTGVAWVGYTF.

This clone was seen only once. V and J are TRBV25-1 and TRBJ2-7, with 10 positions matching TRBD1. The length of the CDR3 is 16 residues. CDR1 MGHDK and CDR2 SYGVNS come from the germline V gene. Unmatched junction bases numbered 11, after V lost 3 bases and J lost 6 bases. The CDR3 region has the DNA TGTGCCAGCAGTGACCCGGGACAGGGGTCCGATACCGAGCAGTACTTC. Translation: CASSDPGQGSDTEQYF.

The V call is TRBV18, the J call TRBJ1-1; 8 bases line up with TRBD1. Germline assignment: CDR1 KGHSH and CDR2 LQKENI. This CDR3 region has 15 residues. J was trimmed by 7 bases and V by 3 bases; bases with no gene match: 10. The CDR3 loop is CASSPLEDREGEAFF. The CDR3, as DNA: TGTGCCAGCTCACCTTTAGAGGACAGGGAGGGTGAAGCTTTCTTT.

The CDR3, as DNA: TGCAGTGCTATACGGGATAATGAGCAGTTCTTC. Translating it yields CSAIRDNEQFF. The V and J genes are TRBV20-1 and TRBJ2-1; weak D call: TRBD2 (5 bases). V lost 4 bases, J lost 7 bases, and 8 bases lay in between. The CDR3 contains 11 residues. CDR1 and CDR2 (germline): DFQATT, SNEGSKA (reference sequence).

This clone was detected only a few times. The chain is built from TRBV18 and TRBJ2-1; 7 bases match TRBD1. This CDR3 has 15 amino acids. Germline values: CDR1 KGHSH, CDR2 LQKENI. The V gene end was trimmed by 0 bases and the J gene end by 5 bases; junction bases not matched to a gene: 4. The CDR3 coding sequence is TGTGCCAGCTCACCACCCGGACAGGTCGACAATGAGCAGTTCTTC. Protein sequence: CASSPPGQVDNEQFF.

This clone is a singleton in its sample. This chain uses TRBV24-1 with TRBJ2-3, with D uncertain. Per the germline V gene, CDR1 is KGHDR and CDR2 is SFDVKD. The CDR3 is 14 residues long. The V end lost 6 bases, the J end lost 6 bases, and 15 bases lay between the germline ends. CDR3: CATSRQALGDTQYF. For the CDR3, the DNA is TGTGCCACCAGTAGGCAGGCCTTGGGGGATACGCAGTATTTT.

This clone was seen only a few times. The V gene is TRBV6-2 or TRBV6-3, the J gene TRBJ2-1; 11 bases line up with TRBD2. The CDR3 is 17 residues long. With 5 bases clipped from V and 1 base from J, the junction kept 7 bases outside the gene matches. CDR1 and CDR2 from the germline V gene are MNHEY and SVGEGT. The CDR3 DNA sequence: TGTGCCAGCAGTATCGGACTAGCGGGCTTTTCCTACAATGAGCAGTTCTTC. Amino acids: CASSIGLAGFSYNEQFF.

The chain joins TRBV30 to TRBJ2-5; tentative D call: TRBD1 (8 bases). Trimming stripped 0 bases from V and 4 bases from J, with 12 bases between. The CDR3 sequence is 14 residues long. The V gene's germline CDR1 is GTSNPN and CDR2 SVGIG (reference sequence). For the CDR3, the DNA is TGTGCCTGGAGTGTATACAGGGGGGGAGAGACCCAGTACTTC. Protein: CAWSVYRGGETQYF.

The CDR3 sequence: CASSSDPVGNQPQHF. CDR3 DNA: TGTGCCAGCAGTTCGGACCCGGTCGGCAATCAGCCCCAGCATTTT. The rearrangement joins TRBV7-9 to TRBJ1-5, with D hard to call. Germline V gene data show CDR1 as SEHNR and CDR2 as FQNEAQ (reference sequence). V lost 6 bases and J 2 bases, leaving 14 bases between the germline ends. This CDR3 has 15 amino acids.

In regard to this clone: The junction differs from germline at one of its ends, possibly a read error. In the same sample, other DNA sequences code for this CDR3. V gene TRBV6-5 combines with J gene TRBJ2-7, with D perhaps matching TRBD1 (6 bases). The CDR3 loop spans 12 amino acids. Germline CDR1 MNHEY, CDR2 SVGAGI. CDR3 bases: TGTGCCAGCAGTTTCAGGGGCAGCGAGCAATACTTC. It encodes CASSFRGSEQYF.

CDR3 coding DNA: TGTGCCAGCAGCCAATTTATGATGACAGGCCCCGAGCAGTACTTC. It translates to CASSQFMMTGPEQYF. The chain links TRBV5-5 to TRBJ2-7; weak D call: TRBD1 (6 bases). Germline lookup yields CDR1 SGHKS and CDR2 YYEKEE (reference sequence). The CDR3 spans 15 residues. V was cut by 4 bases and J by 6 bases, with 20 bases left in between.